Presented here are 8 T cell receptor beta chains from one specimen sequenced in a study of human T cells and chemical hapten exposure. A single record per CDR3 protein comes from TCRdb applying MiXCR to the RACE reads. The sample consists of some 39,000 distinct CDR3 sequences, 7.6% of them appearing once. Regarding time point: pre-sensitization, week 0. Described treatment: therapeutic diphenylcyclopropenone sensitization with weekly scalp DPC. Sequenced here: whole blood, sampled in connection with sensitization to the hapten diphenylcyclopropenone (DPC). The receptors derive from a woman aged 45-59 years with alopecia areata. Some clones in this sample may be carry-over from other donors' samples.

Many counts were recorded for this clonotype. The genes are TRBV28 and TRBJ2-5; TRBD1 is a possible D gene (6 bases). Trimming removed 5 bases from V and 2 bases from J, with 12 bases in between. Germline CDR1 MDHEN, CDR2 SYDVKM. CDR3 length: 14 amino acids. In DNA, the CDR3 is TGTGCCAGCAGTCTCACAGGGTTACAAGAGACCCAGTACTTC. Translation: CASSLTGLQETQYF.

The DNA of the CDR3 is TGTGCCAGCAGTTATCCTCAGCAAGGAGGGAGGTATCAGCCCCAGCATTTT. It specifies CASSYPQQGGRYQPQHF. The chain joins TRBV6-2 or TRBV6-3 to TRBJ1-5; D not certain. The germline CDR1 and CDR2 sequences are MNHEY and SVGEGT. The CDR3 is made up of 17 amino acids. Between the trimmed V and J ends, which lost 3 bases and 5 bases, there was a span of 20 bases.

This clonotype has only a few counts. The chain recombines TRBV29-1 with TRBJ1-1; 7 bases are a match to TRBD1. CDR3 size: 14 residues. Per the germline V gene, CDR1 is SQVTM and CDR2 is ANQGSEA. V shed 1 base and J 2 bases; nucleotides not matched to a gene: 4. The CDR3: CSVEVYRGNTEAFF. CDR3 nucleotide sequence: TGCAGCGTTGAAGTCTACAGGGGCAACACTGAAGCTTTCTTT.

A few counts support this clonotype. This sequence joins TRBV28 and TRBJ1-3; D is ambiguous. Germline CDR1 is MDHEN and CDR2 is SYDVKM. Deletions cut 8 bases from V and 7 bases from J, with 12 bases between. The CDR3 is 12 residues long. In DNA, the CDR3 is TGTGCCAGCCGGCAGACGGGGAACACCATATATTTT. Its translation is CASRQTGNTIYF.

This clonotype showed up many times. The DNA of the CDR3 is TGTGCCAGCAGTGAAGCTTGGGGACCGGGAGCAATTTACAATGAGCAGTTCTTC. Translated, it gives CASSEAWGPGAIYNEQFF. The rearrangement uses TRBV2 and TRBJ2-1; TRBD2 is a possible D gene (6 bases). The CDR3 extends over 18 amino acids. V shed 0 bases and J shed 4 bases, with 19 bases lying between them. From germline, CDR1 is SNHLY and CDR2 FYNNEI. Combining the CDR3 with reference TRBV2 and TRBJ2-1 gives the whole variable domain EPEVTQTPSHQVTQMGQEVILRCVPISNHLYFYWYRQILGQKVEFLVSFYNNEISEKSEIFDDQFSVERPDGSNFTLKIRSTKLEDSAMYFCASSEAWGPGAIYNEQFFGPGTRLTVL.

This clonotype was picked up a small number of times. The chain recombines TRBV29-1 with TRBJ1-2, with D uncertain. The V gene lost 6 bases and the J gene lost 4 bases, with 12 bases spanning the gap. Germline-derived CDR1 and CDR2 are SQVTM and ANQGSEA. This CDR3 is built from 12 residues. As DNA, the CDR3 is TGCAGCGTAGGAGAGGGCCTCTATGGCTACACCTTC. It specifies CSVGEGLYGYTF.

This clonotype showed up many times. The chain uses TRBV27 and TRBJ2-7; D is possibly TRBD1 (5 bases). CDR1 and CDR2 from the germline V gene are MNHEY and SMNVEV (reference sequence). This CDR3 is 16 amino acids long. V dropped 0 bases and J dropped 0 bases, with 12 bases sitting between them. The CDR3 DNA reads TGTGCCAGCAGTTTATCCCGACAGCTCAGCTCCTACGAGCAGTACTTC. As protein: CASSLSRQLSSYEQYF.

J is TRBJ2-2 and V is TRBV5-1; D remains unclear. This CDR3 has 12 amino acids. V lost 4 bases and J lost 7, with 8 bases in between. Germline V gives CDR1 SGHRS, CDR2 YFSETQ. This CDR3 reads CASSLSSGELFF. The CDR3 DNA is TGCGCCAGCAGCCTTAGTAGCGGGGAGCTGTTTTTT.